This T cell receptor beta chain derives from a study of shared clonotypes between healthy human individuals. General study results and limits: When naive CD4 clonotypes were compared across a handful of donors, 4% to 6.5% were shared. When compared with the clonotypes that were shared by all four sorted-subset donors, the non-shared clonotypes turned out to have lower generation probabilities.

This CDR3 has 15 amino acids. V dropped 0 bases and J dropped 7; count of bases not matched to a gene: 4. Germline CDR1 reads SGDLS; CDR2 reads YYNGEE. About this clone itself: What it recognizes is unknown.

Libraries were prepared by immunoSEQ multiplex PCR; TCRdb keeps only in-frame clonotypes and omits some of them. The table includes approximately 350,000 clones, roughly 96% detected once. This sequence joins TRBV9 and TRBJ2-1; 10 bases align to TRBD2. The TCR originated in a man aged 25-40 years in good health. The sample was memory CD8+ T cells sorted from blood. Subset indicated: CD45RO+ cells pooled with CCR7-negative TemRA cells. CDR3 amino acids: CASSVVLSGRNEQFF. The CDR3, as DNA: TGTGCCAGCAGCGTAGTCCTTAGCGGGAGGAATGAGCAGTTCTTC.